One sample yielded the 16 T cell receptor beta chains listed below, sequenced in a study of blood T cells in healthy people across ages. Using a J-beta primer mix together with a sample-barcoded 5' primer, a second PCR was run for roughly 6 to 12 cycles. Each CDR3 protein is one row after TCRdb ran MiXCR on the 5' RACE reads. The table includes 1.5 million to 2 million distinct CDR3 sequences, roughly two fifths detected once. Sequenced input: blood. The receptors were gathered from a human donor in good health.

The chain recombines TRBV12-5 with TRBJ2-3; D might be TRBD2 (6 bases). Trimming removed 2 bases at V and 0 bases at J, with 12 bases between. CDR3 length: 16 amino acids. CDR1 LGHNT and CDR2 FRNRAP come from the germline V gene. The CDR3, as DNA: TGTGCTAGTGGTTTGCGGGTAGCGGCTAGCACAGATACGCAGTATTTT. Translating gives CASGLRVAASTDTQYF.

This chain joins TRBV28 and TRBJ2-4; the D gene is possibly TRBD1 (5 bases). The end of the DNA is better explained by TRBJ2-7, so the J call may be wrong. The V gene's germline CDR1 is MDHEN and CDR2 SYDVKM. The CDR3 is made up of 15 amino acids. This chain's CDR3 is CASSSLDRPYYEQYF. Written as DNA, the CDR3 is TGTGCCAGCAGCTCTTTAGACAGACCCTACTACGAGCAGTACTTC.

The chain uses TRBV5-1 and TRBJ2-5; either TRBD1 or TRBD2 may supply D (5 bases each). The end of the DNA fits TRBJ2-7 better, so the J call may be wrong. The CDR3 totals 13 residues. The V gene's germline CDR1 is SGHRS and CDR2 YFSETQ. CDR3 residues: CASSRDRTVEQYF. The CDR3 region has the DNA TGCGCCAGCAGCCGGGACCGGACGGTCGAGCAGTACTTC.

V is TRBV18 and J is TRBJ1-1; 7 nucleotides align to TRBD1. The length of the CDR3 is 14 residues. Germline-derived CDR1 and CDR2 are KGHSH and LQKENI. Trimming took 5 bases from V and 3 from J; bases not matched to a gene: 6. The CDR3 nucleotides read TGTGCCAGCTCATCAGGGGGAGGGCACACTGAAGCTTTCTTT. Its translation is CASSSGGGHTEAFF.

The rearrangement uses TRBV4-3 and TRBJ2-5; TRBD1 or TRBD2 may be the D gene (5 bases each). CDR1 and CDR2 from the germline V gene are LGHNA and YSLEER. The CDR3 consists of 15 residues. V was pared by 3 bases and J by 13 bases, with 24 bases between. The CDR3 loop is CASSHQTGYGDERYF. In DNA, the CDR3 is TGCGCCAGCAGCCACCAAACTGGGTACGGGGACGAGCGGTACTTC.

This clonotype appeared a few times. The chain combines TRBV20-1 with TRBJ1-1; D is unclear. V was shortened by 3 bases and J by 4 bases, with 9 bases between the two germline ends. The CDR3 covers 12 residues. Germline CDR1 DFQATT, CDR2 SNEGSKA (reference sequence). CDR3 nucleotides: TGCAGTGCTAGTGAGGTCGGCACTGAAGCTTTCTTT. It is translated as CSASEVGTEAFF.

This clonotype was seen ten or more times. The chain carries TRBV20-1 and TRBJ2-1, with TRBD1 matching over 9 bases. V lost 8 bases, J lost 3 bases, and 5 bases stayed unmatched. Germline values: CDR1 DFQATT, CDR2 SNEGSKA (reference sequence). The CDR3 covers 13 residues. The chain's CDR3 is CSPVDRGYNEQFF. CDR3 DNA: TGCAGTCCCGTGGACAGGGGCTACAATGAGCAGTTCTTC.

Only a few counts were recorded for this clonotype. The chain employs TRBV4-2 and TRBJ1-2; D uncertain. The CDR3 consists of 14 residues. Trimming stripped 0 bases from V and 8 bases from J, with 13 bases between. CDR1 and CDR2 from the germline V gene are LGHNA and YNFKEQ. The CDR3: CASSQEQQKLGYTF. The CDR3 nucleotides are TGTGCCAGCAGCCAAGAGCAGCAGAAATTAGGCTACACCTTC.

V is TRBV9 and J is TRBJ1-2; 7 bases fit TRBD1. This CDR3 is built from 14 residues. J was trimmed by 4 bases and V by 4 bases; bases with no gene match: 7. Germline CDR1 SGDLS, CDR2 YYNGEE. The CDR3, as DNA: TGTGCCAGCAGCCCCCACAGGGGTAGCTATGGCTACACCTTC. It is translated as CASSPHRGSYGYTF.

This chain links TRBV11-2 with TRBJ2-5, with D possibly TRBD2 on 6 matching bases. The V end was cut by 3 bases, the J end by 3 bases, with 11 bases between. Germline V gene data show CDR1 as SGHAT and CDR2 as FQNNGV. CDR3 length: 14 residues. CDR3 loop: CASSFTWGEETQYF. The CDR3 region has the DNA TGTGCCAGCAGCTTCACGTGGGGGGAAGAGACCCAGTACTTC. Combining the CDR3 with reference TRBV11-2 and TRBJ2-5 gives the whole variable domain EAGVAQSPRYKIIEKRQSVAFWCNPISGHATLYWYQQILGQGPKLLIQFQNNGVVDDSQLPKDRFSAERLKGVDSTLKIQPAKLEDSAVYLCASSFTWGEETQYFGPGTRLLVL.

CDR3 nucleotide sequence: TGCAGTGCTTCCCGACTAGCGGGGGGGCATCCTGAGCAGTACTTC. It encodes CSASRLAGGHPEQYF. The chain combines TRBV20-1 with TRBJ2-4, with 14 bases that match TRBD2. From germline, CDR1 is DFQATT and CDR2 SNEGSKA (reference sequence). The CDR3 has 15 residues. The junction had 13 bases not matched to a gene; V was cut back by 5 bases and J by 13 bases.

This clonotype has a handful of counts. This chain connects TRBV29-1 to TRBJ2-7, with D tentatively TRBD1 or TRBD2 (5 bases each). The CDR3 contains 13 residues. The ends were cut back, 4 bases at V and 5 bases at J, with 15 bases in the middle. Germline values: CDR1 SQVTM, CDR2 ANQGSEA. CDR3 sequence: CSVVRGAGNEQYF. The CDR3 DNA sequence: TGCAGCGTTGTGAGGGGAGCCGGCAACGAGCAGTACTTC.

The chain is built from TRBV7-2 and TRBJ2-1; no definite D call. CDR3 length: 13 residues. V lost 5 bases to trimming and J lost 0 bases, with 5 bases between them. In germline, CDR1 is SGHTA, CDR2 FQGNSA. CDR3 in DNA: TGTGCCAGCAGCGGAAACTCCTACAATGAGCAGTTCTTC. As protein: CASSGNSYNEQFF.

V is TRBV27 and J is TRBJ1-2, with 9 bases aligning to TRBD1. J gave up 7 bases and V 1 base, and 10 bases lay outside the gene matches. CDR3 length: 16 amino acids. Germline CDR1 and CDR2: MNHEY and SMNVEV (reference sequence). The CDR3 protein is CASSLLAGQGWAGYTF. The CDR3 bases are TGTGCCAGCAGTTTATTAGCGGGACAGGGATGGGCTGGCTACACCTTC.

In this sample, this clonotype turned up a few times. V is TRBV27 and J is TRBJ2-7; D is unclear. Per germline, CDR1 MNHEY and CDR2 SMNVEV (reference sequence). The CDR3 covers 14 residues. Trimming took 3 bases from V and 1 from J, leaving 10 bases between them. This CDR3 reads CASSLNGESYEQYF. CDR3 in DNA: TGTGCCAGCAGTTTGAATGGGGAATCCTACGAGCAGTACTTC.

In the case of this clonotype: A read error may explain this, as a much larger clone is one base away. The V call is TRBV7-6, the J call TRBJ1-4, with no clear D. Germline V gene data show CDR1 as SGHVS and CDR2 as FNYEAQ. The CDR3 has 14 residues. Trimming removed 6 bases from V and 5 bases from J, with 13 bases in between. The CDR3 loop reads CASSAGRLNEKLFF. The CDR3 DNA follows: TGTGCCAGCAGTGCCGGACGGTTAAATGAAAAACTGTTTTTT.